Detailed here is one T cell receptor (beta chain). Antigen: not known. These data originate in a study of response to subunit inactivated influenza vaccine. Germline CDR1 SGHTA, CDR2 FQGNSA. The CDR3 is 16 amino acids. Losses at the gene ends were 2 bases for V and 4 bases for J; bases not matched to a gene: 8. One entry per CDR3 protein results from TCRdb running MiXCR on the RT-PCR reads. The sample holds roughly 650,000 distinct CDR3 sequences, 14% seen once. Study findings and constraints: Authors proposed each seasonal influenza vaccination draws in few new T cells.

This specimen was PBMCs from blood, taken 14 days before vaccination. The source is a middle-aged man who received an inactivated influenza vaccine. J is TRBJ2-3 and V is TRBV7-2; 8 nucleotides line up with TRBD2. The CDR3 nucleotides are TGTGCCAGCAGCTTAATGGCGGGAGGCGGAGCAGATACGCAGTATTTT. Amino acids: CASSLMAGGGADTQYF.